This entry describes one T cell receptor beta chain. The donors were part of the validation cohort of around 110 subjects. That cohort was separate from the first cohort, which comprised 666 subjects. This sample was included in a study of cytomegalovirus exposure and HLA in healthy donors. Assay used: immunoSEQ multiplex PCR; TCRdb lists only in-frame clones, some missing. The table has about 160,000 clones, 70% to 90% seen once. The V end was cut by 2 bases, the J end by 2 bases, with 2 bases between. The CDR3 extends over 12 amino acids. CDR1 and CDR2 (germline): SGHNT, YENEEA. The genes are TRBV11-3 and TRBJ2-3, with no clear D. The sample consisted of PBMCs. The clonotype originates from a woman aged 25 to 39 in good health and CMV-seronegative. CDR3 in DNA: TGTGCCAGCAGCTTAAACACAGATACGCAGTATTTT. It specifies CASSLNTDTQYF.